These 20 T cell receptor beta chains share one sample of origin, sequenced in a study of control samples from healthy donors and cancer patients. Generated by immunoSEQ multiplex PCR, the TCRdb table keeps only in-frame clones and is missing some. This table has over 150,000 clones, approximately 92% appearing once. Sequencing input: blood. These receptors came from a man aged 18 to 30 in good health.

The chain is built from TRBV30 and TRBJ2-7, with 8 bases aligning to TRBD2. CDR1 and CDR2 from the germline V gene are GTSNPN and SVGIG (reference sequence). The CDR3 has 14 amino acids. Unmatched junction bases numbered 8, after V lost 3 bases and J lost 4 bases. DNA for the CDR3: TGTGCCTGGAGCGTCGGGGGGGGACTTTACGAGCAGTACTTC. This sequence encodes CAWSVGGGLYEQYF.

The sample holds one count of this clone. The V and J genes are TRBV7-9 and TRBJ1-2, with D possibly matching TRBD1 (6 bases). Trimming cost V 5 bases and J 3 bases, with 13 bases left between them. Germline V CDR1 and CDR2: SEHNR, FQNEAQ (reference sequence). The CDR3 spans 14 residues. CDR3: CASSGEGVYYGYTF. DNA for the CDR3: TGTGCCAGCAGCGGGGAGGGGGTCTACTATGGCTACACCTTC.

The V call is TRBV5-4, the J call TRBJ2-7; D call uncertain. The CDR3 is 13 residues long. Per germline, CDR1 SGHNT and CDR2 YYREEE (reference sequence). Trimming left V 4 bases short and J 1 base short, with 9 bases between. The DNA for the CDR3 is TGTGCCAGCAGCCGCCAATTATCCTACGAGCAGTACTTC. Its translation: CASSRQLSYEQYF.

The chain has TRBV4-1 and TRBJ2-7; possibly TRBD2 for D (6 bases). This CDR3 is 17 amino acids long. Germline CDR1 reads MGHRA; CDR2 reads YSYEKL. Trimming pared 5 bases from V and 2 bases from J, leaving 22 bases between. CDR3: CASSMSRGRGDTYEQYF. CDR3 bases: TGCGCCAGCAGCATGAGCCGTGGGCGGGGTGACACCTACGAGCAGTACTTC.

This chain joins TRBV5-4 and TRBJ2-5; 9 bases align to TRBD2. The CDR3 loop spans 15 amino acids. CDR1 is SGHNT, CDR2 YYREEE, per germline (reference sequence). V lost 0 bases to trimming and J lost 4 bases; unmatched junction nucleotides: 4. CDR3 coding DNA: TGTGCCAGCAGCTTGGGCGGGGGGGCTGGAGAGACCCAGTACTTC. Translated: CASSLGGGAGETQYF.

The chain is built from TRBV6-1 and TRBJ1-1, with D maybe TRBD1 (6 bases). The CDR3 extends over 12 amino acids. V shed 2 bases and J shed 8 bases, with 9 bases lying between them. CDR1 is MNHNS and CDR2 is SASEGT in the germline V gene. This CDR3 is CASSERGAEAFF. CDR3 in DNA: TGTGCCAGCAGTGAACGGGGGGCCGAAGCTTTCTTT.

This clone was seen once. The chain carries TRBV30 and TRBJ2-7; TRBD2 might be the D (6 bases). The CDR3 covers 11 residues. The ends were cut back, 7 bases at V and 1 base at J, with 8 bases in the middle. CDR1 and CDR2 from the germline V gene are GTSNPN and SVGIG (reference sequence). As DNA, the CDR3 is TGTGCCTCCGGGACTTCCTACGAGCAGTACTTC. Residues: CASGTSYEQYF.

V and J are TRBV23-1 and TRBJ2-7; D gene unclear. TRBV23-1 is placed among ORFs of uncertain function. The germline V and J ends were trimmed by 4 bases and 0 bases, with 16 bases remaining between them. The CDR3 totals 16 residues. The CDR3 DNA reads TGCGCCAGCAGTCGCCCGCGTGGGCAGATCTCCTACGAGCAGTACTTC. The encoded protein is CASSRPRGQISYEQYF.

V usage is TRBV4-1 and J usage is TRBJ2-3, with D unresolved. With 0 bases removed from V and 4 bases from J, the gap between germline ends came to 2 bases. This CDR3 contains 12 residues. Looked up from germline, CDR1 is MGHRA and CDR2 is YSYEKL. The CDR3 region is CASSQDSDTQYF. CDR3 nucleotides: TGCGCCAGCAGCCAAGATTCAGATACGCAGTATTTT.

The rearrangement links TRBV5-4 to TRBJ1-1, with 9 bases that match TRBD1. This CDR3 has 15 residues. Germline V lookup: CDR1 SGHNT, CDR2 YYREEE (reference sequence). With 5 bases clipped from V and 4 bases from J, the junction kept 9 bases outside the gene matches. CDR3 residues: CASRAPGQGFTEAFF. CDR3 coding DNA: TGTGCCAGCAGGGCCCCGGGACAGGGTTTCACTGAAGCTTTCTTT.

The rearrangement links TRBV14 to TRBJ2-5, with TRBD1 identical over 10 bases. Germline-derived CDR1 and CDR2 are SGHDN and FVKESK. This CDR3 region has 15 residues. Trimming took 6 bases from V and 1 from J; bases not matched to a gene: 5. The CDR3 DNA is TGTGCCAGCAGACCAAGGGACAGGGGCCAAGAGACCCAGTACTTC. Amino acid sequence: CASRPRDRGQETQYF.

V usage is TRBV30 and J usage is TRBJ1-1, with D possibly TRBD1 on 6 matching bases. This CDR3 region has 13 residues. CDR1 is GTSNPN and CDR2 is SVGIG in the germline V gene (reference sequence). V dropped 5 bases and J dropped 4 bases, with 14 bases sitting between them. In nucleotides, the CDR3 is TGTGCCTGGGACTTACAGGGAGTCACTGAAGCTTTCTTT. It encodes CAWDLQGVTEAFF.

The chain has TRBV6-4 and TRBJ2-1; D not certain. V was pared by 3 bases and J by 8 bases, with 11 bases between. CDR1 and CDR2 (germline): MRHNA, SNTAGT. This CDR3 is 13 amino acids long. CDR3 sequence reads: CASSDYNGDEQFF. The DNA for the CDR3 is TGTGCCAGCAGTGATTATAATGGGGATGAGCAGTTCTTC.

The chain has TRBV5-1 and TRBJ1-4; 9 nucleotides match TRBD1. This CDR3 has 16 amino acids. The germline CDR1 and CDR2 sequences are SGHRS and YFSETQ. J gave up 0 bases and V 3 bases, and 3 bases lay outside the gene matches. The CDR3 loop reads CASSWDRATTNEKLFF. DNA of the CDR3: TGCGCCAGCAGCTGGGACAGGGCCACAACTAATGAAAAACTGTTTTTT.

The V gene is TRBV29-1, the J gene TRBJ2-5; maybe TRBD2 (5 bases). Germline lookup yields CDR1 SQVTM and CDR2 ANQGSEA. V was clipped by 7 bases and J by 5 bases, with 17 bases between them. The CDR3 has 13 residues. The CDR3 region has the DNA TGCAGCGCCGGTCCCCCGGGATTGGAGACCCAGTACTTC. Its translation: CSAGPPGLETQYF.

V gene TRBV5-6 combines with J gene TRBJ2-1, with 9 positions matching TRBD2. Germline-derived CDR1 and CDR2 are SGHDT and YYEEEE. J gave up 8 bases and V 0 bases, and 9 bases lay outside the gene matches. This CDR3 region has 16 residues. This CDR3 reads CASSLGLRGGRYEQFF. In DNA form, the CDR3 reads TGTGCCAGCAGCTTGGGGTTGCGGGGGGGCCGTTATGAGCAGTTCTTC.

DNA for the CDR3: TGTGCCAGCAGCTCAGGCCCCGGGGATACGCAGTATTTT. It codes for CASSSGPGDTQYF. This sequence joins TRBV5-6 and TRBJ2-3; D not resolved. The V end was cut by 3 bases, the J end by 6 bases, with 11 bases between. CDR1 and CDR2 from the germline V gene are SGHDT and YYEEEE. The CDR3 consists of 13 residues.

J is TRBJ2-4 and V is TRBV2; D ambiguous. Germline-derived CDR1 and CDR2 are SNHLY and FYNNEI. V lost 1 base and J lost 3, with 7 bases in between. This CDR3 spans 14 amino acids. The CDR3 DNA reads TGTGCCAGCAGTGAAGTAGCAGGCAAAAACATTCAGTACTTC. Translation gives CASSEVAGKNIQYF.

The rearrangement joins TRBV25-1 to TRBJ1-1; D is unclear. Germline V gene lookup returns CDR1 MGHDK and CDR2 SYGVNS. V gave up 3 bases and J gave up 0 bases, with 5 bases separating them. This CDR3 contains 13 residues. As DNA, the CDR3 is TGTGCCAGCAGTGAGGGCCTGAACACTGAAGCTTTCTTT. Encoded protein: CASSEGLNTEAFF.

The chain joins TRBV4-1 to TRBJ2-4, with TRBD2 matching over 12 bases. Germline V CDR1 and CDR2: MGHRA, YSYEKL. This CDR3 contains 17 residues. Unmatched junction bases numbered 10, after V lost 4 bases and J lost 6 bases. The CDR3 reads CASSPRASGGVGNIQYF. Written as DNA, the CDR3 is TGCGCCAGCAGCCCCCGGGCTAGCGGGGGGGTAGGAAACATTCAGTACTTC.